In its sample, the clone carrying this TCR beta chain was seen once. V shed 1 base, J shed 5 bases, and the junction held 5 bases outside the gene matches. Germline CDR1 reads SGHTS; CDR2 reads YDEGEE. The CDR3 runs to 14 residues. The data were taken from a study of cytomegalovirus exposure and HLA in healthy donors. PCR used 60 Vbeta primers and 13 Jbeta primers. TCRdb's copy holds only in-frame clones and misses some; the assay was immunoSEQ multiplex PCR. The data contain more than 150,000 clones, roughly 78% of them singletons. This sequence originates from a woman younger than 45 in good health and CMV-seronegative. The rearrangement links TRBV5-8 to TRBJ2-7, with TRBD1 matching 8 bases. The source material was PBMCs. The CDR3 coding sequence is TGTGCCAGCAGCTTGTGGGACAGGTTCCACGAGCAGTACTTC. It specifies CASSLWDRFHEQYF. The variable domain in full, with the rest retrieved from reference TRBV5-8 and TRBJ2-7, is EAGVTQSPTHLIKTRGQQATLRCSPISGHTSVYWYQQALGLGLQFLLWYDEGEERNRGNFPPRFSGRQFPNYSSELNVNALELEDSALYLCASSLWDRFHEQYFGPGTRLTVT.